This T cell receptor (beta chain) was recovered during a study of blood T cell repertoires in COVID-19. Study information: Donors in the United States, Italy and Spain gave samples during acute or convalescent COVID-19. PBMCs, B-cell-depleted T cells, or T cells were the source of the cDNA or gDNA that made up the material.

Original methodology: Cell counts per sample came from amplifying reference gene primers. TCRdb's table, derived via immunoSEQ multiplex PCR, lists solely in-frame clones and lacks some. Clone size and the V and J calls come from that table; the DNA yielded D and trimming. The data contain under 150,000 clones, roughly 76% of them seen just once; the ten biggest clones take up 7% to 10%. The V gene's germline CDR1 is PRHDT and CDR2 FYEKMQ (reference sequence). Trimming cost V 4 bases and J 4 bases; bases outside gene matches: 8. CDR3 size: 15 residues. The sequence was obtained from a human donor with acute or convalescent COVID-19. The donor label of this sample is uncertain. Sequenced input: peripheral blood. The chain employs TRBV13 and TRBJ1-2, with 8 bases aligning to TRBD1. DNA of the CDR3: TGTGCCAGCAGCTCGGGGACAGGCGCTAGCTATGGCTACACCTTC. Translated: CASSSGTGASYGYTF.